The subject of this entry is one TCR beta chain. Its antigen is not identified. The investigators amplified TCR beta CDR3 regions from RNA transcripts. The HTBI primer set drove a first-round RT-PCR of the TCR CDR3. MiXCR was run by TCRdb on the multiplex PCR reads, yielding one entry per CDR3 protein. Of 480,000 or so distinct CDR3 sequences listed, 46% are singletons. Germline loops: CDR1 LNHDA, CDR2 SQIVND (reference sequence). The CDR3 runs 11 residues. The ends lost 7 bases at V and 9 bases at J; junction bases unmatched: 5. The data were taken from a study of T cells in Graves' hyperthyroidism and ophthalmopathy. Study conclusions and caveats: In simple terms, a model built on 13 V-J features told ophthalmopathy apart from stable hyperthyroidism.

The chain carries TRBV19 and TRBJ1-1, with 7 bases lining up with TRBD1. The TCR sequence derives from an adult woman with Graves' disease, either hyperthyroidism or ophthalmopathy (not recorded which). The sequenced sample was peripheral blood or thyroid tissue (not recorded which). CDR3 amino acids: CASIATGKAFF. CDR3 DNA sequence: TGTGCCAGTATCGCGACAGGGAAAGCTTTCTTT.